The 14 T cell receptor beta chains listed next were all sequenced from one sample in a study of cytomegalovirus exposure and HLA in healthy donors. PCR primers comprised 60 Vbeta and 13 Jbeta primers. Data came from immunoSEQ multiplex PCR; TCRdb stores just in-frame clones and leaves some out. The sample yields 110,000 to 150,000 clones, around four fifths seen once. What was sequenced was PBMCs. Receptor source: a boy younger than 10 in good health and CMV-seronegative.

The chain joins TRBV4-2 to TRBJ2-7, with unresolved D. The CDR3 totals 17 residues. Trimming took 1 base from V and 1 from J, leaving 17 bases between them. In germline, CDR1 is LGHNA, CDR2 YNFKEQ. The DNA for the CDR3 is TGTGCCAGCAGCCAAGGAATTGGGCAGCTAACTTCCTACGAGCAGTACTTC. Translating it yields CASSQGIGQLTSYEQYF.

The gene calls are TRBV9 and TRBJ2-5; 9 bases fit TRBD2. Unmatched junction bases numbered 19, after V lost 0 bases and J lost 7 bases. CDR1 is SGDLS, CDR2 YYNGEE, per germline. CDR3 length: 19 residues. The CDR3 protein is CASSVGWGGGELFNGTQYF. CDR3 nucleotide sequence: TGTGCCAGCAGCGTAGGCTGGGGCGGGGGGGAACTCTTTAATGGGACCCAGTACTTC.

This rearrangement joins TRBV5-1 to TRBJ2-7; D gene ambiguous. This CDR3 contains 12 residues. The V end lost 5 bases, the J end lost 5 bases, and 11 bases lay between the germline ends. Germline CDR1 is SGHRS and CDR2 is YFSETQ. The CDR3 region has the DNA TGCGCCAGCAGGTTACGACTGGACGAGCAGTACTTC. Its protein product is CASRLRLDEQYF.

V usage is TRBV7-9 and J usage is TRBJ1-1; 7 bases map to TRBD1. V was pared by 3 bases and J by 11 bases, with 3 bases of the junction left unmatched. The CDR3 contains 11 residues. Germline CDR1 is SEHNR and CDR2 is FQNEAQ (reference sequence). In DNA form, the CDR3 reads TGTGCCAGCAGCTTCGACAGGGTTGCTTTCTTT. Translation: CASSFDRVAFF.

V gene TRBV7-2 combines with J gene TRBJ2-2; TRBD2 agrees at 11 bases. This CDR3 region has 19 residues. Looked up from germline, CDR1 is SGHTA and CDR2 is FQGNSA. With V trimmed by 3 bases and J by 4 bases, 13 bases remained unmatched. The CDR3 protein is CASSFGGSSGRVGTGELFF. In DNA form, the CDR3 reads TGTGCCAGCAGCTTCGGAGGGAGTAGCGGGAGGGTGGGCACCGGGGAGCTGTTTTTT.

The chain is built from TRBV27 and TRBJ1-4, with 7 bases fitting TRBD1. J lost 3 bases, V lost 5 bases, and 15 bases had no gene match. Germline lookup yields CDR1 MNHEY and CDR2 SMNVEV (reference sequence). The length of the CDR3 is 18 residues. The CDR3 DNA follows: TGTGCCAGCAGTCAGAACCGGGACAGCCTAAGATCTAATGAAAAACTGTTTTTT. This encodes CASSQNRDSLRSNEKLFF.

V usage is TRBV4-1 and J usage is TRBJ2-1, with a weak D call TRBD2 (6 bases). V lost 8 bases, J lost 2 bases, and 19 bases lay in between. CDR3 length: 16 residues. Germline assignment: CDR1 MGHRA and CDR2 YSYEKL. CDR3 sequence (DNA): TGCGCCAGCTTTGAGTTTGAGGGAGGCCCCTACAATGAGCAGTTCTTC. Its protein is CASFEFEGGPYNEQFF.

The count of this clone is one. V gene TRBV19 combines with J gene TRBJ1-6; D unclear. Trimming pared 2 bases from V and 9 bases from J, leaving 14 bases between. The germline gives CDR1 LNHDA, CDR2 SQIVND (reference sequence). The CDR3 totals 15 residues. The CDR3 reads CASSISAGEGSPLHF. The CDR3 DNA is TGTGCCAGTAGTATATCAGCGGGTGAAGGTTCACCCCTCCACTTT.

The CDR3 spells CASSPGTGLYGYTF. In nucleotides, the CDR3 is TGTGCCAGTAGTCCAGGGACAGGACTCTATGGCTACACCTTC. This chain uses TRBV19 with TRBJ1-2; 8 bases match TRBD1. The ends lost 5 bases at V and 4 bases at J; junction bases unmatched: 6. CDR3 length: 14 amino acids. Germline V gives CDR1 LNHDA, CDR2 SQIVND (reference sequence).

V is TRBV9 and J is TRBJ2-2, with D possibly TRBD2 on 6 matching bases. Trimming pared 4 bases from V and 4 bases from J, leaving 14 bases between. Germline CDR1 is SGDLS and CDR2 is YYNGEE. This CDR3 is built from 15 residues. CDR3 DNA sequence: TGTGCCAGCAGCACGGGAGTGGCTGGCACCGGGGAGCTGTTTTTT. This sequence encodes CASSTGVAGTGELFF.

This clone was seen a single time. This rearrangement joins TRBV7-9 to TRBJ1-1; no clear D. The CDR3 spans 15 residues. V was shortened by 0 bases and J by 1 base, with 9 bases between the two germline ends. The germline CDR1 and CDR2 sequences are SEHNR and FQNEAQ (reference sequence). CDR3 coding DNA: TGTGCCAGCAGCTTAGCGGGCCCCGGGAACACTGAAGCTTTCTTT. Residues: CASSLAGPGNTEAFF.

The chain carries TRBV19 and TRBJ1-1; maybe TRBD1 (5 bases). CDR3 length equals 15 residues. Between the trimmed V and J ends, which lost 3 bases and 2 bases, there was a span of 13 bases. Germline V CDR1 and CDR2: LNHDA, SQIVND (reference sequence). CDR3 region: CASSMGRGSNTEAFF. CDR3 nucleotide sequence: TGTGCCAGTAGTATGGGGAGGGGATCAAACACTGAAGCTTTCTTT.

This clone was seen a few times. The rearrangement links TRBV6-4 to TRBJ2-3; TRBD2 agrees at 9 bases. The V gene end was trimmed by 2 bases and the J gene end by 5 bases; junction bases not matched to a gene: 5. CDR3 length: 15 amino acids. Germline-derived CDR1 and CDR2 are MRHNA and SNTAGT. The CDR3 spells CASSDAGGPVDTQYF. CDR3 DNA sequence: TGTGCCAGCAGTGACGCGGGAGGGCCGGTAGATACGCAGTATTTT.

For this clone: Mismatch with germline at one junction end may stem from a read error. The chain links TRBV10-1 to TRBJ2-3; a weak D match, TRBD2 (7 bases). The germline gives CDR1 WNHNN, CDR2 SYGVQD (reference sequence). CDR3 length equals 15 residues. In nucleotides, the CDR3 is TGCGCCACCAGTGATCGGGGGGCTCGCACAGATACGCAGTATTTT. It codes for CATSDRGARTDTQYF.